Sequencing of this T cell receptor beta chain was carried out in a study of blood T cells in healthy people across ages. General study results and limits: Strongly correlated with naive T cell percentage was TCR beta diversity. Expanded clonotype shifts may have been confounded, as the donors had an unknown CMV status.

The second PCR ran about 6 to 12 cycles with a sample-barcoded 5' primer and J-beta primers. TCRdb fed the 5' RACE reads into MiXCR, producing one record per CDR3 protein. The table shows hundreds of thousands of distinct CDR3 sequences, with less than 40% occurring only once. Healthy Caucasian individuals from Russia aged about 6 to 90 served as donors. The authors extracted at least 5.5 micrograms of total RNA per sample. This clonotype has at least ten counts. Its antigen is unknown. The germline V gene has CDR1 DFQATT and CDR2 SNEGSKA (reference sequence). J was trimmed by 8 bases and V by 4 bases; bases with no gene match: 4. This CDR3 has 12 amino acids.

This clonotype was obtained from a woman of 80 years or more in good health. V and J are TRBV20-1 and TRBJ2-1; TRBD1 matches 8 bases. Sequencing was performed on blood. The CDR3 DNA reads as TGCAGTGCTACAGGACAGGGTGATGAGCAGTTCTTC. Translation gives CSATGQGDEQFF.